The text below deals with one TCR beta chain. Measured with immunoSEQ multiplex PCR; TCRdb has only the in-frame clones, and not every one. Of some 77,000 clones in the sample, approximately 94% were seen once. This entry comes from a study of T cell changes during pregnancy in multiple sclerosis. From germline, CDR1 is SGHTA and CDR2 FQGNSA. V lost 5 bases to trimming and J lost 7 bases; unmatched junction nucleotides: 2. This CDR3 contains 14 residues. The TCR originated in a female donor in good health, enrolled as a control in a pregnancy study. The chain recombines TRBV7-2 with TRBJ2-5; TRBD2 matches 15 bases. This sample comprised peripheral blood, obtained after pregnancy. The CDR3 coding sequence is TGTGCCAGCAGCAGGACTAGCGGGGGGGGGACCCAGTACTTC. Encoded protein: CASSRTSGGGTQYF.